Described below is a single T cell receptor beta chain sequence and its context. Its cognate antigen is unknown. The data originate from a study of vaccination effects on CD4 cells after COVID-19. Culture proceeded for more than 8 days, and CD4+ T cells were then isolated. Germline V gene sequence: CDR1 GTSNPN, CDR2 SVGIG (reference sequence). The CDR3 is 17 residues long. Trimming removed 3 bases from V and 2 bases from J; junction bases left unmatched: 11. Measured with immunoSEQ multiplex PCR; TCRdb has only the in-frame clones, and not every one. The sample records around 27,000 clones, roughly 60% being singletons.

Sample: CD4+ T cells from PBMCs cultured without peptide, taken before COVID-19 vaccination. The rearrangement uses TRBV30 and TRBJ1-2; 11 bases match TRBD1. The sequence derives from a human donor who received a COVID-19 vaccine. CDR3 coding DNA: TGTGCCTGGAGACTTTGGACAGGGGGCGGTCGGAACTATGGCTACACCTTC. Protein: CAWRLWTGGGRNYGYTF.